What follows describes a single T cell receptor beta chain. This clone was picked up one time. The target of this receptor is not known. Base-call qualities are not available, and no considerably larger clone is one nucleotide away. Whole blood was collected in K2EDTA tubes by collaborating institutions according to the institutions' own protocols. Collaborator samples were shipped for TCRbeta analysis as frozen whole blood, isolated PBMCs, or DNA extracted from either sample type. V is trimmed back by 5 bases and J by 2 bases, and the junction contains 6 bases that no gene match accounts for. The CDR3 has 15 amino acids, counting the end cysteine and phenylalanine. Of all the DNA, just the CDR3 is kept, 45 bases in frame from base 1. CDR1 is given as MDHEN and CDR2 as SYDVKM, both from the germline V gene. The data derive from a study of blood T cell repertoires in COVID-19 (dated by TCRdb to about 2020). For the wider study: Collaborator samples came from the United States, Italy and Spain and covered acute and convalescent phases of COVID-19. The dataset comprised deeply sampled blood TCRbeta repertoires from subjects exposed to, actively infected with, or recovered from COVID-19. Where available, HLA class I and class II types were taken from metadata supplied by the sample provider and were not determined by assay-based typing. The material from the prospective study consisted of cDNA or gDNA derived from T cells, B-cell-depleted T cells, or PBMCs. Samples were obtained from the ongoing ImmuneRACE study (first 160 participants) and from over 1,000 subjects provided by 6 global collaborators. The sample metadata nearly always contained a de-identified subject ID, COVID-19 status, age in years and sex. A freely available public database, intended as a resource for researchers studying the immune response to SARS-CoV-2, is where the repertoires were released.

Overall study results and their limits: The amount of clinical and demographic metadata varied by source and participant and was provided uncurated.

The immunoSEQ Assay, a bias-controlled multiplex PCR, was used to amplify TCRbeta CDR3 regions from genomic DNA. Under the source paper's analysis protocol: The number of nucleated cells in each sample was estimated by amplification of reference gene primers within the assay. Sequence reads were collapsed and filtered to measure the absolute abundance of every unique TCRbeta CDR3 rearrangement. For each sample, productive Simpson clonality was calculated as the square root of Simpson's diversity index across productive rearrangements. TCRdb retrieved this table from immuneACCESS and kept in-frame rearrangements only. Not all clones are present; in checked studies, unresolved V genes account for under half, and no reason is known for the remainder. The DNA gave D and trimming, while V, J and clone size come from that table. A total of about 64,000 clones appear in this sample, around 86% of them only once. The top ten hold 2.5% to 3.5% of the sample.

The sample was peripheral blood. The sequence was collected from a man aged 45-60 years with active COVID-19. The V and J segments used are TRBV28 and TRBJ2-5; 9 junctional bases match TRBD1. The DNA sequence reads TGTGCCAGCAGTACCAGACAGGGGGGTCAAGAGACCCAGTACTTC. This codes for CASSTRQGGQETQYF.